What follows are 19 T cell receptor beta chains derived from one specimen sequenced in a study of T cells in Graves' hyperthyroidism and ophthalmopathy. TCR beta CDR3 regions were amplified from RNA transcripts. TCR CDR3 underwent first-round RT-PCR with the HTBI primer set. TCRdb re-derived calls from the multiplex PCR reads in MiXCR, one entry per CDR3 protein. The data show over 300,000 distinct CDR3 sequences, approximately 13% seen once. Sequences were obtained from blood. The receptors were gathered from a woman aged 55-70 years with Graves' hyperthyroidism.

This clonotype was seen ten or more times. The chain has TRBV12-3 or TRBV12-4 and TRBJ2-7, with TRBD1 identical over 8 bases. Trimming removed 3 bases from V and 2 bases from J; junction bases left unmatched: 6. The CDR3 runs to 15 residues. CDR3 in amino acids: CASSFWTGTTYEQYF. CDR3 bases: TGTGCCAGCAGTTTCTGGACAGGGACCACCTACGAGCAGTACTTC.

This clonotype has at least ten counts. For the CDR3, the DNA is TGTGCCAGCAGCCAAGATCCGGTGGGAGATAACGAGCAGTACTTC. The encoded protein is CASSQDPVGDNEQYF. The chain has TRBV3-1 and TRBJ2-7, with D maybe TRBD2 (5 bases). V lost 0 bases and J 5 bases, leaving 14 bases between the germline ends. The CDR3 runs to 15 residues. CDR1 and CDR2 (germline): LGHDT, YNNKEL (reference sequence).

J is TRBJ2-5 and V is TRBV4-1, with 8 bases matching TRBD2. The CDR3 runs to 16 residues. The germline V gene has CDR1 MGHRA and CDR2 YSYEKL. V lost 3 bases, J lost 5 bases, and 11 bases stayed unmatched. The CDR3 loop reads CASSQSSGGTLETQYF. The CDR3 DNA reads as TGCGCCAGCAGCCAGAGCTCGGGAGGGACACTTGAGACCCAGTACTTC.

The V and J genes are TRBV25-1 and TRBJ2-7, with D possibly matching TRBD1 (5 bases). Trimming shortened V by 1 base and J by 4 bases, and 11 bases separated the two germline ends. Germline CDR1 MGHDK, CDR2 SYGVNS. The CDR3 loop spans 14 amino acids. The CDR3: CASSESGKSYEQYF. The CDR3 nucleotides read TGTGCCAGCAGTGAATCAGGGAAGTCATACGAGCAGTACTTC.

This clonotype has more than one count but fewer than ten. V is TRBV6-1 and J is TRBJ2-6, with 8 bases identical to TRBD1. The CDR3 sequence is 16 residues long. CDR1 and CDR2 (germline): MNHNS, SASEGT. Trimming at V came to 5 bases and at J to 0 bases, leaving 3 bases not matched to a gene. Here the CDR3 reads CASSTTGGSGANVLTF. The CDR3, as DNA: TGTGCCAGCAGTACTACAGGGGGCTCTGGGGCCAACGTCCTGACTTTC.

The chain employs TRBV27 and TRBJ2-7, with 9 bases identical to TRBD2. Germline assignment: CDR1 MNHEY and CDR2 SMNVEV (reference sequence). Germline trimming cut 2 bases from V and 3 bases from J; bases unmatched to any gene: 5. The CDR3 has 15 amino acids. Here the CDR3 reads CASSLNGGGGYEQYF. In DNA form, the CDR3 reads TGTGCCAGCAGTTTAAATGGCGGGGGGGGCTACGAGCAGTACTTC.

Only one count was recorded for this clonotype. The rearrangement uses TRBV14 and TRBJ1-1; weak D call: TRBD1 (5 bases). Looked up from germline, CDR1 is SGHDN and CDR2 is FVKESK. The V end was cut by 0 bases, the J end by 4 bases, with 12 bases between. This CDR3 comprises 15 residues. The CDR3 sequence is CASSQETGGITEAFF. CDR3 sequence (DNA): TGTGCCAGCAGCCAAGAAACTGGGGGGATCACTGAAGCTTTCTTT.

V and J are TRBV12-5 and TRBJ2-5; D gene unclear. The CDR3 loop spans 13 amino acids. Per germline, CDR1 LGHNT and CDR2 FRNRAP. The V gene lost 2 bases and the J gene lost 5 bases, with 9 bases spanning the gap. CDR3 residues: CASGLSGVETQYF. As DNA, the CDR3 is TGTGCTAGTGGTTTGTCAGGTGTTGAGACCCAGTACTTC.

The chain uses TRBV7-2 and TRBJ2-1; weak D call: TRBD2 (6 bases). The V end was cut by 5 bases, the J end by 1 base, with 12 bases between. CDR1 SGHTA and CDR2 FQGNSA come from the germline V gene. The length of the CDR3 is 15 residues. The chain's CDR3 is CASSVGGKSYNEQFF. DNA for the CDR3: TGTGCCAGCAGCGTGGGAGGAAAGTCCTACAATGAGCAGTTCTTC.

This clonotype was observed a few times. This chain uses TRBV5-1 with TRBJ2-5, with D maybe TRBD2 (6 bases). The CDR3 consists of 14 residues. V dropped 4 bases and J dropped 1 base, with 11 bases sitting between them. Germline CDR1 is SGHRS and CDR2 is YFSETQ. CDR3 protein: CASSRGSGQETQYF. Written as DNA, the CDR3 is TGCGCCAGCAGCCGGGGTAGCGGCCAAGAGACCCAGTACTTC.

This clonotype was recorded at least ten times. CDR3 loop: CASSYGQGLEKLFF. DNA for the CDR3: TGTGCCAGCAGTTACGGACAGGGATTGGAAAAACTGTTTTTT. V gene TRBV6-5 combines with J gene TRBJ1-4, with TRBD1 matching over 8 bases. This CDR3 spans 14 amino acids. CDR1 and CDR2 (germline): MNHEY, SVGAGI. V lost 2 bases to trimming and J lost 8 bases; unmatched junction nucleotides: 4.

This clonotype appeared many times. V usage is TRBV20-1 and J usage is TRBJ2-3; possible D gene TRBD1, 5 bases. The CDR3 runs to 14 residues. The germline V gene has CDR1 DFQATT and CDR2 SNEGSKA (reference sequence). V shed 1 base and J shed 1 base, with 9 bases lying between them. The CDR3 sequence: CSARVSTGTDTQYF. Here the CDR3 DNA reads TGCAGTGCTAGAGTTTCGACAGGCACAGATACGCAGTATTTT.

V is TRBV6-5 and J is TRBJ1-3; D possibly corresponds to TRBD1 (5 bases). The CDR3 covers 15 residues. Germline CDR1 is MNHEY and CDR2 is SVGAGI. V lost 2 bases to trimming and J lost 2 bases, with 10 bases between them. CDR3 amino acids: CASSYAGDPGNTIYF. The DNA of the CDR3 is TGTGCCAGCAGTTACGCGGGGGACCCTGGAAACACCATATATTTT.

V gene TRBV19 combines with J gene TRBJ1-4; 7 bases are a match to TRBD1. The V gene's germline CDR1 is LNHDA and CDR2 SQIVND (reference sequence). This CDR3 contains 15 residues. V dropped 5 bases and J dropped 0; count of bases not matched to a gene: 3. DNA for the CDR3: TGTGCCAGTAGTCCCGGGACAGCAACTAATGAAAAACTGTTTTTT. Translated: CASSPGTATNEKLFF.

This clonotype was counted many times. The chain employs TRBV5-1 and TRBJ2-2; TRBD1 agrees at 9 bases. The CDR3 covers 15 residues. Germline-derived CDR1 and CDR2 are SGHRS and YFSETQ. With 4 bases clipped from V and 1 base from J, the junction kept 2 bases outside the gene matches. CDR3 in amino acids: CASSPDRGNTGELFF. The DNA of the CDR3 is TGCGCCAGCAGCCCGGACAGGGGGAACACCGGGGAGCTGTTTTTT.

This clonotype was counted ten times or more. J is TRBJ1-4 and V is TRBV5-1, with 8 bases that match TRBD1. Germline-derived CDR1 and CDR2 are SGHRS and YFSETQ. CDR3 length: 15 amino acids. The trim removed 4 bases at V and 7 bases at J, leaving 9 bases unmatched. CDR3 region: CASSQGRTGIEKLFF. As DNA, the CDR3 is TGCGCCAGCAGCCAGGGGAGGACAGGGATTGAAAAACTGTTTTTT.

Here the CDR3 reads CASSLAGTSGYEQYF. The DNA for the CDR3 is TGTGCCAGCAGCTTGGCCGGGACTAGCGGTTACGAGCAGTACTTC. The chain combines TRBV11-2 with TRBJ2-7; 11 bases align to TRBD2. Germline CDR1 is SGHAT and CDR2 is FQNNGV. This CDR3 comprises 15 residues. V dropped 3 bases and J dropped 4; count of bases not matched to a gene: 5.

This chain connects TRBV18 to TRBJ2-3, with 7 nucleotides matching TRBD1. The germline gives CDR1 KGHSH, CDR2 LQKENI. The V gene end was trimmed by 2 bases and the J gene end by 7 bases; junction bases not matched to a gene: 6. The CDR3 covers 14 residues. The CDR3 region has the DNA TGTGCCAGCTCACCAACCCAGGGGGTCAATACGCAGTATTTT. This sequence encodes CASSPTQGVNTQYF.

This clonotype was found many times. CDR3 sequence (DNA): TGTGCCAGCAGCCAGACGGGGGGTTCTAAAGCGGGCTACACCTTC. This codes for CASSQTGGSKAGYTF. The V gene is TRBV7-9, the J gene TRBJ1-2; possibly TRBD1 for D (5 bases). V dropped 5 bases and J dropped 8 bases, with 21 bases sitting between them. CDR1 and CDR2 (germline): SEHNR, FQNEAQ (reference sequence). The CDR3 has 15 residues.